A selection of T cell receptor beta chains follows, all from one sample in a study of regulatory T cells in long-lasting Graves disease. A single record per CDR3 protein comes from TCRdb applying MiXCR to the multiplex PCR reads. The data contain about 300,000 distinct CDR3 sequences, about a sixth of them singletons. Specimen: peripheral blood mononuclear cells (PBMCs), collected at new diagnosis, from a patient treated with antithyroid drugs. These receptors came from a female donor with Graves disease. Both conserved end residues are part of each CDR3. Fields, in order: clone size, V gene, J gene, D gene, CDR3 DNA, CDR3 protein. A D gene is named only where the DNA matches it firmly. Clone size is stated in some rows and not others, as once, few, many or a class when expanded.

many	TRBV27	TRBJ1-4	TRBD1	TGTGCCAGCAGGACAGGGAGGAATAATGAAAAACTGTTTTTT	CASRTGRNNEKLFF
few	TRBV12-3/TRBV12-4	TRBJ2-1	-	TGTGCCAGCAGCCTATTGGGGGTTGAGCAGTTCTTC	CASSLLGVEQFF
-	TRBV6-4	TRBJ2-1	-	TGTGCCAGCAGTGACTTCGGCTGGGTTTGTAATGAGCAGTTCTTC	CASSDFGWVCNEQFF
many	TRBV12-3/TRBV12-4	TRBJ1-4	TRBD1	TGTGCCAGCAGTTTGGGACAGGTCGCGGAAAAACTGTTTTTT	CASSLGQVAEKLFF
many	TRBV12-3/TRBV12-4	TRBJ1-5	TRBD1	TGTGCCAGCAGTTGGGACAGCTACAATCAGCCCCAGCATTTT	CASSWDSYNQPQHF
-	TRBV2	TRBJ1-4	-	TGTGCCAGCAGTGAAAGGGAACTGTTTTTT	CASSERELFF
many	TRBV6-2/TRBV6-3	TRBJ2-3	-	TGTGCCAGCAGTTACGGGACTTTCGGCGCAGATACGCAGTATTTT	CASSYGTFGADTQYF
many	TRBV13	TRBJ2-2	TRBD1	TGTGCCAGCAGCTTATCGGACAGGGTGGACACCGGGGAGCTGTTTTTT	CASSLSDRVDTGELFF
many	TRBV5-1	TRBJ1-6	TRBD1	TGCGCCAGCAGCTGGACAGGGAGCTCCTATAATTCACCCCTCCACTTT	CASSWTGSSYNSPLHF
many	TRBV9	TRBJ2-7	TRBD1	TGTGCCAGCAGCGTAAAGGGGGCGGGCGAGCAGTACTTC	CASSVKGAGEQYF
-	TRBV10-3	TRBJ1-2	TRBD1	TGTGCCATCAGTGAGAGACCGGGACAGGACTCCTATGGCTACACCTTC	CAISERPGQDSYGYTF
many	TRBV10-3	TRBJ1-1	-	TGTGCCATCAGTGAGGTTGGTGACACTGAAGCTTTCTTT	CAISEVGDTEAFF
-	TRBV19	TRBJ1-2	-	TGTGCCAGTCAAAAGGGGCGCCTCTATGGCTACACCTTC	CASQKGRLYGYTF
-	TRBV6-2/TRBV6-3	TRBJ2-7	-	TGTGCCAGCAGTCCGGTGGCGACCTACGAGCAGTACTTC	CASSPVATYEQYF
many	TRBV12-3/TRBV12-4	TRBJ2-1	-	TGTGCCAGCAGACCCACTGGCTTGTCGGACAATGAGCAGTTCTTC	CASRPTGLSDNEQFF
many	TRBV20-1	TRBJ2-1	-	TGCAGTGCTAGCGGGGGAGAGTTTTACAATGAGCAGTTCTTC	CSASGGEFYNEQFF
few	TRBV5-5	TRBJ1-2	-	TGTGCCAGCATCCCCAGGGAGGCCTACACTGGGGGTGGCTACACCTTC	CASIPREAYTGGGYTF
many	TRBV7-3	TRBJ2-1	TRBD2	TGTGCCAGCAGCTTACTAGCGGACAATGAGCAGTTCTTC	CASSLLADNEQFF
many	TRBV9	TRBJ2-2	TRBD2	TGTGCCAGCAGCGGCGGACTAGCGGGAATGCCCACCGGGGAGCTGTTTTTT	CASSGGLAGMPTGELFF
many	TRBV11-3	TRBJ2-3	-	TGTGCCAGCAGCTTCAGAGCAGTTCGTGTGACGCAGTATTTT	CASSFRAVRVTQYF
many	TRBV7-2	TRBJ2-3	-	TGTGCCAGCAGCTTAGGGACTTACTCGTATTTT	CASSLGTYSYF
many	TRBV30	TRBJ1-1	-	TGTGCCTGGGGAGGGCAGTTCACTGAAGCTTTCTTT	CAWGGQFTEAFF
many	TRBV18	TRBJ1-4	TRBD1	TGTGCCAGCAGTCCGGGACAGGGGGGTGAAAAACTGTTTTTT	CASSPGQGGEKLFF
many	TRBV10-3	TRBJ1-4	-	TGTGCCATCAGTGCCCGAAGGGGAGCGGCTAATGAAAAACTGTTTTTT	CAISARRGAANEKLFF
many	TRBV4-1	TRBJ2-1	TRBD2	TGCGCCAGCAGCCATGGAGCGGGAGTCGGCTACAATGAGCAGTTCTTC	CASSHGAGVGYNEQFF
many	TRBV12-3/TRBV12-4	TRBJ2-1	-	TGTGCCAGCTCTTTAGGGAGCGGCAACAACAATGAGCAGTTCTTC	CASSLGSGNNNEQFF
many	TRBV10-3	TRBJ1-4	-	TGTGCCATCAGTCCAGACAGGTCAACTAATGAAAAACTGTTTTTT	CAISPDRSTNEKLFF
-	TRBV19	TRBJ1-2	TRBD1	TGTGCCAGTAGTTTTAGGGGGCAGGGCCTCTATGGCTACACCTTC	CASSFRGQGLYGYTF
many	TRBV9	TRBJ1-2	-	TGTGCCAGCAGCGTAGGCGATAGGGTTGATGGCTACACCTTC	CASSVGDRVDGYTF
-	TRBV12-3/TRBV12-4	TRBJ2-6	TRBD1	TGTGCCAGCAGTCCCGGACAGGGTCCTGATGGGGCCAACGTCCTGACTTTC	CASSPGQGPDGANVLTF
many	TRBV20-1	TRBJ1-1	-	TGCAGTGCGGATAAGACTGGGGGTGGACCTGAAGCTTTCTTT	CSADKTGGGPEAFF
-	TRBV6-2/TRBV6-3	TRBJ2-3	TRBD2	TGTGCCAGCAGTTACTCGGGACTAGCGGCTAGCACAGATACGCAGTATTTT	CASSYSGLAASTDTQYF
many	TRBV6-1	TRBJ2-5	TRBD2	TGTGCCAGCAGCGCTGGGACTAGCGATTCGGAGACCCAGTACTTC	CASSAGTSDSETQYF
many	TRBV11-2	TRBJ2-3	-	TGTGCCAGCTTACCGGGGGGACAGGCCACAGATACGCAGTATTTT	CASLPGGQATDTQYF
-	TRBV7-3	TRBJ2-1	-	TGTGCCAGCAGCTTATTGCCTAACAATGAGCAGTTCTTC	CASSLLPNNEQFF
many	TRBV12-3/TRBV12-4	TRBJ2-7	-	TGTGCCAGCAGTTTGTGGGGCAGCTCCTACGAGCAGTACTTC	CASSLWGSSYEQYF
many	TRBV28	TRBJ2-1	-	TGTGCCAGCAGTCCAATAGGGGTTAGCTCCTACAATGAGCAGTTCTTC	CASSPIGVSSYNEQFF
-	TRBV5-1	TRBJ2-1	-	TGTGCCAGCAGCGTAGGCAGGAGCGTCGACAATGAGCAGTTCTTC	CASSVGRSVDNEQFF
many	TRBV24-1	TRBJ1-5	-	TGTGCCACCAGTGGTCGGGACGGGTACAATCAGCCCCAGCATTTT	CATSGRDGYNQPQHF
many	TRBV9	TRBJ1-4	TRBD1	TGTGCCAGCAGCGTAGCTCCCCTTCTCGGGACAGGGAACGGGAAACTGTTTTTT	CASSVAPLLGTGNGKLFF
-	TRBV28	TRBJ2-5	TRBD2	TGTGCCAGCAGTTTACTTCCCCGGGCTAGCGGGAGGCAAGAGACCCAGTACTTC	CASSLLPRASGRQETQYF
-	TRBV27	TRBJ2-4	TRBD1	TGTGCCAGCAGTCCTTCCGGGACAGGGAGATTAGCCAAAAACATTCAGTACTTC	CASSPSGTGRLAKNIQYF
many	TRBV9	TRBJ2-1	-	TGTGCCAGCAGCCCAGACCTTGGGGGACACAATGAGCAGTTCTTC	CASSPDLGGHNEQFF
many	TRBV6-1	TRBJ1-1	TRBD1	TGTGCCAGCATACCAGGGGGTAAGAATATGAACACTGAAGCTTTCTTT	CASIPGGKNMNTEAFF
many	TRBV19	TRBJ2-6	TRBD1	TGTGCCAGTACCGTACAGGGGGACGTGGGGGCCAACGTCCTGACTTTC	CASTVQGDVGANVLTF
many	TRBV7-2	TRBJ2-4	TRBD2	TGTGCCAGCGCCTCCGGACTAGTAGAGCGGCAGTACTTC	CASASGLVERQYF
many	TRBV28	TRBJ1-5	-	TGTGCCAGCAGTTTAGAGGGTGTTGGCAATCAGCCCCAGCATTTT	CASSLEGVGNQPQHF
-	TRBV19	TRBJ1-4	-	TGTGCCAGTAATGGGGGGACCACAGGGAAAAAACTGTTTTTT	CASNGGTTGKKLFF
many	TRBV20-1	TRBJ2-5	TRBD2	TGCAGTGCTAGAATTCCCGCGGGAGGATCGGAGACCCAGTACTTC	CSARIPAGGSETQYF
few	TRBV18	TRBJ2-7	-	TGTGCCAGCTCACCCGGCGGGATCCGGATAGGCGAGCAGTACTTC	CASSPGGIRIGEQYF
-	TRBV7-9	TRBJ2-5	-	TGTGCCAGCAGCTTGGGGACCGCCCCGCAAGAGACCCAGTACTTC	CASSLGTAPQETQYF
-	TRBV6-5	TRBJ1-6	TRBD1	TGTGCCAGCAGTTATCAGGGACAGGGACGATCACCCCTCCACTTT	CASSYQGQGRSPLHF
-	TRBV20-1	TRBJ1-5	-	TGCAGTGCTAGGCCAGAGAATAGCAATCAGCCCCAGCATTTT	CSARPENSNQPQHF
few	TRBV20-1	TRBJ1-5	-	TGCAGTGCTAGGGGGTTTAACCGGGACGTCAACAATCAGCCCCAGCATTTT	CSARGFNRDVNNQPQHF